Presented here are 6 T cell receptor beta chains from one specimen sequenced in a study of T cell changes during pregnancy in multiple sclerosis. Produced via immunoSEQ multiplex PCR; TCRdb's table is partial and in-frame only. Of around 85,000 clones in the sample, about 90% were seen once. The sequencing here drew on PBMCs, taken in the first trimester of pregnancy. The receptors originated from a female donor in good health, serving as a control in a pregnancy study. Some clones in this sample may be carry-over from other donors' samples.

The chain employs TRBV28 and TRBJ1-5, with 7 positions matching TRBD1. Trimming cost V 2 bases and J 7 bases; bases outside gene matches: 14. The germline CDR1 and CDR2 sequences are MDHEN and SYDVKM. The CDR3 totals 17 residues. CDR3 loop: CASSLGQGGVVGQPQHF. The CDR3 DNA reads as TGTGCCAGCAGTTTAGGGCAGGGGGGCGTCGTAGGCCAGCCCCAGCATTTT.

The rearrangement uses TRBV4-2 and TRBJ1-3; 7 bases agree with TRBD1. The V segment lost 4 bases and the J segment 6 bases; nucleotides outside the gene matches: 9. The CDR3 covers 15 residues. Germline values: CDR1 LGHNA, CDR2 YNFKEQ. This CDR3 reads CASSPQGQLANTIYF. The CDR3 coding sequence is TGTGCCAGCAGCCCTCAGGGACAGCTGGCAAACACCATATATTTT.

This clone was picked up one time. The chain combines TRBV2 with TRBJ2-5, with 8 nucleotides matching TRBD2. Per the germline V gene, CDR1 is SNHLY and CDR2 is FYNNEI. This CDR3 is built from 12 residues. With 7 bases clipped from V and 5 bases from J, the junction kept 3 bases outside the gene matches. The CDR3 coding sequence is TGTGCCAGCACGGGGGGGAGTGAGACCCAGTACTTC. Amino acids: CASTGGSETQYF. Together with reference TRBV2 and TRBJ2-5, the CDR3 gives the full variable domain: EPEVTQTPSHQVTQMGQEVILRCVPISNHLYFYWYRQILGQKVEFLVSFYNNEISEKSEIFDDQFSVERPDGSNFTLKIRSTKLEDSAMYFCASTGGSETQYFGPGTRLLVL.

This clone has just one count. The chain has TRBV25-1 and TRBJ1-6; 8 nucleotides match TRBD1. This CDR3 is built from 14 residues. The germline V gene has CDR1 MGHDK and CDR2 SYGVNS. V lost 6 bases to trimming and J lost 6 bases; unmatched junction nucleotides: 4. The CDR3 coding sequence is TGTGCCAGCAGCGGACAGGGAGGTAATTCACCCCTCCACTTT. Encoded protein: CASSGQGGNSPLHF.

The chain combines TRBV18 with TRBJ2-2; the D gene is possibly TRBD2 (6 bases). Trimming took 3 bases from V and 2 from J, leaving 13 bases between them. The CDR3 consists of 16 residues. Germline V gives CDR1 KGHSH, CDR2 LQKENI. CDR3 protein: CASSPAGHTNTGELFF. CDR3 coding DNA: TGTGCCAGCTCACCCGCGGGGCACACTAACACCGGGGAGCTGTTTTTT.

The chain employs TRBV6-1 and TRBJ2-7; the match to TRBD2 covers 8 bases. Germline loops: CDR1 MNHNS, CDR2 SASEGT. The junction had 4 bases not matched to a gene; V was cut back by 6 bases and J by 6 bases. There are 12 residues in the CDR3. The CDR3 protein is CASRRGASEQYF. Written as DNA, the CDR3 is TGTGCCAGCAGGCGGGGGGCGAGCGAGCAGTACTTC.